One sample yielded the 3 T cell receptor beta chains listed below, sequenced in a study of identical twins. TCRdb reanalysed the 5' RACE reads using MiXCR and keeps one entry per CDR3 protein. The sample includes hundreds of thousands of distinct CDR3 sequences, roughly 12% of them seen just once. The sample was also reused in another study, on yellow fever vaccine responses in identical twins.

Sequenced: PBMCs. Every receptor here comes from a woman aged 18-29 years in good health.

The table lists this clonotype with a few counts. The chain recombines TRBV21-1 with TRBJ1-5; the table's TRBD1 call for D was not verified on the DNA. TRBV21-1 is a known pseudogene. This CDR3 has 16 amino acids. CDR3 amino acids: CASSRSRDRGRQPQHF. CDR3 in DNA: TGTGCCAGCAGCCGGTCCCGGGACAGGGGGCGTCAGCCCCAGCATTTT.

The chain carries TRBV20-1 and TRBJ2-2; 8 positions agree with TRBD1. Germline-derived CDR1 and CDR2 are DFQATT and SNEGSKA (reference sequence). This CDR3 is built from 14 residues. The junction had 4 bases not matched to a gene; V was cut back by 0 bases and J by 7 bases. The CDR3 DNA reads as TGCAGTGCTAGAGACAGGGGGCGCGGCGGGGAGCTGTTTTTT. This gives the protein CSARDRGRGGELFF.

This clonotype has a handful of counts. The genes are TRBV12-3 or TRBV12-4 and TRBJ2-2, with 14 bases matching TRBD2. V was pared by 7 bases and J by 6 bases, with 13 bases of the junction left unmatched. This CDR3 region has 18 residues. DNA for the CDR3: TGTGCCAGCACCCTTGCCGGGACTAGCGGGAGATGGGCCGGGGAGCTGTTTTTT. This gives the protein CASTLAGTSGRWAGELFF.